The present entry profiles one T cell receptor (beta chain) with its context. Its cognate antigen has yet to be identified. Base qualities are missing; no much larger clone stands one base away. The CDR3, from cysteine to phenylalanine, totals 14 residues. The retained sequence is limited to the CDR3, 42 bases, with the frame set at the first base. V is cut by 1 base and J by 0 bases, and the space between the germline ends is 7 bases. The germline V gene provides CDR1 MDHEN and CDR2 SYDVKM. These data are taken from a study of early T cells in non-severe SARS-CoV-2 infection (dated by TCRdb to the early 2020s). The study in broad terms: Because TCR sequencing was done on bulk RNA from unsorted whole blood, the alpha and beta chains could not be paired. Points the paper makes about the study in general: Matching against VDJdb was skewed toward anti-spike CD8 responses, likely underestimated virus-specific expansions, and missed private and CD4 specificities.

Library method: 5' RACE. The sequencer was a NextSeq 500. To correct for sequencing error and PCR bias, the TCR library protocol tagged individual cDNA molecules with unique molecular identifiers. Both TCR alpha and beta chains were sequenced, and tight co-correlation was observed between alpha and beta sequence abundances in each sample. Processing in the source paper ran as follows. Decombinator V4 was used to annotate the V gene, J gene and CDR3 of the TCR sequences. Expanded TCRs were defined as changing significantly between any two time points under a Poisson model with p below 0.0001. TCR abundances were normalised to the total number of TCRs sequenced per sample and expressed as counts per million. MAIT TCRs were defined by TRAV1-2 paired with TRAJ12, TRAJ20 or TRAJ33, and iNKT TCRs by TRAV10 paired with TRAJ18. VDJdb, accessed on 1 November 2021, was searched for TCRs annotated for CMV, EBV and SARS-CoV-2, and TCRs annotated for more than one antigen were excluded. Using fastp trimming at Q25 and MiXCR clonotype assembly, TCRdb reanalyzed the public sequencing data and kept in-frame beta chains. Identical CDR3 protein sequences are pooled into one entry, listed with their most common genes and DNA. The V and J calls and clone size are TCRdb's, not the authors'. The sample yields 55,000 to 75,000 distinct CDR3 sequences; 4.5% to 7.5% were counted once. The ten largest clones capture about 3% of the sample.

The study was a case-control design nested within a healthcare worker cohort in London, UK, with weekly nasopharyngeal swab PCR tests and blood sampling. Healthcare workers were recruited between 23 and 31 March 2020, during the week of the UK lockdown, and were followed weekly for up to roughly 15 weeks. The chain is assembled from TRBV28 and TRBJ2-7, and TRBD1 may be the D gene, going by 6 matching bases. This material consisted of whole blood, taken at baseline. This clonotype was obtained from an adult who was a healthcare worker with PCR-confirmed SARS-CoV-2 infection or an uninfected control (not recorded which). The DNA reads as follows: TGTGCCAGCAGTTTATCAGGGGACTCCTACGAGCAGTACTTC. It codes for CASSLSGDSYEQYF.